Presented here are 30 T cell receptor beta chains from one specimen sequenced in a study of shared clonotypes between healthy human individuals. Data came from immunoSEQ multiplex PCR; TCRdb stores just in-frame clones and leaves some out. Altogether 110,000 or so clones are present, around two thirds being singletons, with the ten largest covering around 25%. Sequencing was done on a sample of memory CD8+ T cells sorted from blood. The subset denotes: CD45RO+ cells pooled with CCR7-negative TemRA cells. These receptors were taken from a woman in her 30s in good health.

This clone was detected only once. CDR3 nucleotides: TGCAGCGTGGGAAAAACCGGGACTAGCGACCCCTACGAGCAGTACTTC. Translated: CSVGKTGTSDPYEQYF. The chain is built from TRBV29-1 and TRBJ2-7; 10 bases are a match to TRBD2. The germline CDR1 and CDR2 sequences are SQVTM and ANQGSEA. This CDR3 comprises 16 residues. V lost 6 bases, J lost 2 bases, and 13 bases stayed unmatched.

This clone was counted many times. The chain combines TRBV10-3 with TRBJ1-5; a weak D match, TRBD1 (5 bases). The ends were cut back, 0 bases at V and 11 bases at J, with 17 bases in the middle. Germline lookup yields CDR1 ENHRY and CDR2 SYGVKD. This CDR3 contains 15 residues. In nucleotides, the CDR3 is TGTGCCATCAGTGAGTCGATATCGGGGGTTAAGGCCCAGCATTTT. It translates to CAISESISGVKAQHF.

The gene calls are TRBV21-1 and TRBJ1-3. TRBV21-1 is annotated as a pseudogene. The CDR3 has 15 residues. The CDR3 nucleotides are TGTGCCAGGCGACGGAGGGGGACCTCTGGAAACACCATATATTTT. It translates to CARRRRGTSGNTIYF.

This clone was counted many times. The chain couples TRBV5-1 to TRBJ2-7, with 12 bases that match TRBD1. This CDR3 has 17 residues. V dropped 0 bases and J dropped 7; count of bases not matched to a gene: 11. Germline assignment: CDR1 SGHRS and CDR2 YFSETQ. In DNA form, the CDR3 reads TGCGCCAGCAGCTTGGGAGCCTCGGGACAGGGGGCGGGGGAGCAGTACTTC. Translating gives CASSLGASGQGAGEQYF.

As to this clone: A much larger clone lies one base from this, so it may be a read error. The same CDR3 can be traced to other DNA sequences in this sample. The rearrangement joins TRBV9 to TRBJ1-1, with TRBD1 as a possible D gene (5 bases). The germline V gene encodes CDR1 SGDLS and CDR2 YYNGEE. With 0 bases removed from V and 5 bases from J, the gap between germline ends came to 8 bases. CDR3 length: 13 amino acids. DNA of the CDR3: TGTGCCAGCAGCGTAGCGTGGGGGACTGAAGCTTTCTTT. Translating gives CASSVAWGTEAFF.

The chain couples TRBV2 to TRBJ1-5; D may be TRBD1 (6 bases). The CDR3 spans 18 residues. Germline V gene lookup returns CDR1 SNHLY and CDR2 FYNNEI. V dropped 2 bases and J dropped 2 bases, with 19 bases sitting between them. CDR3 nucleotides: TGTGCCAGCAGTGAAATAGGTTTAGGGGGGATTGGCAATCAGCCCCAGCATTTT. This codes for CASSEIGLGGIGNQPQHF.

This clone has just a few counts. The chain carries TRBV5-4 and TRBJ1-1; the D gene is possibly TRBD1 (6 bases). V shed 2 bases and J shed 5 bases, with 10 bases lying between them. Germline assignment: CDR1 SGHNT and CDR2 YYREEE (reference sequence). This CDR3 has 13 amino acids. The CDR3 is CASSFKGGTEAFF. The CDR3 DNA follows: TGTGCCAGCAGCTTCAAGGGGGGAACTGAAGCTTTCTTT.

The chain joins TRBV10-1 to TRBJ2-5; TRBD2 might be the D (5 bases). Germline-derived CDR1 and CDR2 are WNHNN and SYGVQD (reference sequence). The CDR3 covers 19 residues. Trimming cost V 0 bases and J 4 bases, with 24 bases left between them. The CDR3 protein is CASSESPMAKRESRETQYF. DNA of the CDR3: TGCGCCAGCAGTGAGTCGCCGATGGCCAAGAGGGAGAGCCGAGAGACCCAGTACTTC.

The sample holds a few counts of this clone. Germline and junction disagree at one end, which may indicate a read error. This chain connects TRBV19 to TRBJ2-1; the D gene is possibly TRBD2 (6 bases). The CDR3 contains 14 residues. The germline CDR1 and CDR2 sequences are LNHDA and SQIVND (reference sequence). CDR3 nucleotides: TGTGCCAGTAGCTCGAGAACTAGCAACAAAGAGCAGTTCTTC. Amino acid sequence: CASSSRTSNKEQFF.

CDR3 loop: CASSGRDRGRRGTEAFF. DNA for the CDR3: TGTGCCAGCAGCGGCCGGGACAGGGGGCGTAGGGGCACTGAAGCTTTCTTT. J is TRBJ1-1 and V is TRBV5-4, with TRBD1 identical over 12 bases. The trim removed 4 bases at V and 4 bases at J, leaving 11 bases unmatched. CDR3 length: 17 amino acids. In germline, CDR1 is SGHNT, CDR2 YYREEE (reference sequence).

This clone was seen a few times. The chain couples TRBV18 to TRBJ1-1; TRBD1 is a possible D gene (6 bases). The V and J ends lost 7 bases and 9 bases respectively, with 21 bases between them. CDR1 is KGHSH and CDR2 is LQKENI in the germline V gene. The CDR3 has 14 amino acids. The CDR3 DNA sequence: TGTGCCAGCTGGGGGGTTGAACCACAGGGCCAAGCTTTCTTT. It is translated as CASWGVEPQGQAFF.

The CDR3 is CAWSETGGHTEAFF. Written as DNA, the CDR3 is TGTGCCTGGAGTGAGACAGGGGGCCACACTGAAGCTTTCTTT. J is TRBJ1-1 and V is TRBV30; 10 nucleotides align to TRBD1. J gave up 3 bases and V 1 base, and 2 bases lay outside the gene matches. Germline V gene sequence: CDR1 GTSNPN, CDR2 SVGIG (reference sequence). The CDR3 sequence is 14 residues long.

This rearrangement joins TRBV5-6 to TRBJ1-2; D gene unclear. The V end was cut by 1 base, the J end by 2 bases, with 9 bases between. Germline CDR1 SGHDT, CDR2 YYEEEE. The CDR3 consists of 14 residues. The CDR3: CASSLWEGNYGYTF. CDR3 DNA: TGTGCCAGCAGCTTGTGGGAGGGAAACTATGGCTACACCTTC.

This chain connects TRBV7-3 to TRBJ2-7; D gene unclear. Looked up from germline, CDR1 is SGHTA and CDR2 is FQGTGA. Trimming removed 4 bases from V and 0 bases from J, with 22 bases in between. The length of the CDR3 is 18 residues. CDR3 residues: CASSSEPSLERTSYEQYF. The CDR3 region has the DNA TGTGCCAGCAGCTCCGAACCCTCCCTGGAGCGCACCTCCTACGAGCAGTACTTC.

There are many counts of this clone. This chain connects TRBV25-1 to TRBJ2-5, with TRBD2 matching over 15 bases. CDR3 length equals 17 residues. With V trimmed by 0 bases and J by 4 bases, 3 bases remained unmatched. The V gene's germline CDR1 is MGHDK and CDR2 SYGVNS. The CDR3 is CASSEYGLAGGGETQYF. The CDR3 nucleotides are TGTGCCAGCAGTGAATACGGACTAGCGGGAGGGGGAGAGACCCAGTACTTC.

CDR3 nucleotide sequence: TGTGCCAGCCAGGACGGTAGCTCCTACAATGAGCAGTTCTTC. Protein sequence: CASQDGSSYNEQFF. This chain connects TRBV7-2 to TRBJ2-1; D not resolved. CDR1 is SGHTA, CDR2 FQGNSA, per germline. The CDR3 sequence is 14 residues long. Trimming removed 8 bases at V and 0 bases at J, with 11 bases between. Variable domain in full (rest from reference TRBV7-2 and TRBJ2-1): GAGVSQSPSNKVTEKGKDVELRCDPISGHTALYWYRQSLGQGLEFLIYFQGNSAPDKSGLPSDRFSAERTGGSVSTLTIQRTQQEDSAVYLCASQDGSSYNEQFFGPGTRLTVL.

The chain employs TRBV29-1 and TRBJ2-7; TRBD1 aligns across 9 bases. The germline gives CDR1 SQVTM, CDR2 ANQGSEA. The ends lost 7 bases at V and 3 bases at J; junction bases unmatched: 4. This CDR3 is 12 amino acids long. As DNA, the CDR3 is TGCAGCGCGGGACAGGGTAACTACGAGCAGTACTTC. Its translation is CSAGQGNYEQYF.

The rearrangement joins TRBV4-1 to TRBJ2-7, with 7 nucleotides matching TRBD2. CDR3 length: 15 residues. CDR1 and CDR2 (germline): MGHRA, YSYEKL. V lost 1 base to trimming and J lost 6 bases; unmatched junction nucleotides: 9. This CDR3 reads CASSQGRGTGLEQYF. As DNA, the CDR3 is TGCGCCAGCAGCCAAGGGCGGGGGACTGGCCTCGAGCAGTACTTC.

The chain employs TRBV7-6 and TRBJ2-7; the D gene could be TRBD1 or TRBD2 (6 bases each). V was pared by 3 bases and J by 5 bases, with 14 bases between. Germline V gene data show CDR1 as SGHVS and CDR2 as FNYEAQ. The CDR3 is made up of 14 amino acids. CDR3 in DNA: TGTGCCAGCAGCTTGGGGGGCGGCCTAGACGAGCAGTACTTC. This codes for CASSLGGGLDEQYF. Supplemented by reference TRBV7-6 and TRBJ2-7, the full variable domain reads GAGVSQSPRYKVTKRGQDVALRCDPISGHVSLYWYRQALGQGPEFLTYFNYEAQQDKSGLPNDRFSAERPEGSISTLTIQRTEQRDSAMYRCASSLGGGLDEQYFGPGTRLTVT.

There are a few counts of this clone. The chain recombines TRBV6-1 with TRBJ1-2, with 7 bases lining up with TRBD1. The trim removed 3 bases at V and 6 bases at J, leaving 10 bases unmatched. CDR3 length: 15 residues. Germline CDR1 MNHNS, CDR2 SASEGT. CDR3 in amino acids: CASSDNLEGGHGYTF. CDR3 DNA: TGTGCCAGCAGTGACAACCTCGAAGGGGGCCATGGCTACACCTTC.

The chain uses TRBV4-1 and TRBJ1-5; D remains ambiguous. The CDR3 is 17 residues long. Germline values: CDR1 MGHRA, CDR2 YSYEKL. V lost 1 base and J lost 0, with 13 bases in between. This CDR3 reads CASSQGADRISNQPQHF. The CDR3 bases are TGCGCCAGCAGCCAAGGGGCGGATCGGATTAGCAATCAGCCCCAGCATTTT.

This sequence joins TRBV27 and TRBJ2-7; D is ambiguous. The CDR3 sequence is 10 residues long. In germline, CDR1 is MNHEY, CDR2 SMNVEV (reference sequence). With 8 bases removed from V and 4 bases from J, the gap between germline ends came to 6 bases. The CDR3 protein is CASGQYEQYF. CDR3 coding DNA: TGTGCCAGCGGCCAATACGAGCAGTACTTC.

This clone has at least ten counts. In nucleotides, the CDR3 is TGTGCCAGTTCCCTAGCGGACTACAATGAGCAGTTCTTC. Translating gives CASSLADYNEQFF. The V call is TRBV19, the J call TRBJ2-1, with 7 bases lining up with TRBD2. There are 13 residues in the CDR3. The junction had 4 bases not matched to a gene; V was cut back by 8 bases and J by 3 bases. Germline V gene data show CDR1 as LNHDA and CDR2 as SQIVND (reference sequence).

This chain links TRBV25-1 with TRBJ2-2; D is unresolved. The V gene lost 3 bases and the J gene lost 0 bases, with 11 bases spanning the gap. The germline V gene encodes CDR1 MGHDK and CDR2 SYGVNS. The CDR3 sequence is 16 residues long. In DNA, the CDR3 is TGTGCCAGCAGTGATCGGACGGCCGCGAACACCGGGGAGCTGTTTTTT. Protein sequence: CASSDRTAANTGELFF.

This clone was seen only once. This chain connects TRBV28 to TRBJ2-1; 9 bases are a match to TRBD2. CDR3 length equals 15 residues. Looked up from germline, CDR1 is MDHEN and CDR2 is SYDVKM. Unmatched junction bases numbered 4, after V lost 6 bases and J lost 1 base. CDR3 DNA: TGTGCCAGCAGCCAGACTAGCGGATCCTACAATGAGCAGTTCTTC. Its protein product is CASSQTSGSYNEQFF. The whole variable domain, remainder taken from reference TRBV28 and TRBJ2-1, is DVKVTQSSRYLVKRTGEKVFLECVQDMDHENMFWYRQDPGLGLRLIYFSYDVKMKEKGDIPEGYSVSREKKERFSLILESASTNQTSMYLCASSQTSGSYNEQFFGPGTRLTVL.

The rearrangement joins TRBV19 to TRBJ2-7; the D gene is possibly TRBD1 (5 bases). The V gene's germline CDR1 is LNHDA and CDR2 SQIVND (reference sequence). CDR3 length: 13 amino acids. V dropped 5 bases and J dropped 1 base, with 9 bases sitting between them. This CDR3 is CASSDSRSYEQYF. As DNA, the CDR3 is TGTGCCAGTAGTGACAGTCGTTCCTACGAGCAGTACTTC. Drawing the rest from reference TRBV19 and TRBJ2-7, the complete variable domain is DGGITQSPKYLFRKEGQNVTLSCEQNLNHDAMYWYRQDPGQGLRLIYYSQIVNDFQKGDIAEGYSVSREKKESFPLTVTSAQKNPTAFYLCASSDSRSYEQYFGPGTRLTVT.

V and J are TRBV10-3 and TRBJ2-2; TRBD1 aligns across 8 bases. This CDR3 region has 16 residues. V gave up 8 bases and J gave up 2 bases; unmatched junction bases: 10. Germline V CDR1 and CDR2: ENHRY, SYGVKD. The DNA for the CDR3 is TGTGCCATCCCCCTCGGACAGGGTAGTAACACCGGGGAGCTGTTTTTT. Translating it yields CAIPLGQGSNTGELFF.

The CDR3 DNA is TGTGCCAGCAGCTTAGTCTGGAACACCGGGGAGCTGTTTTTT. Protein sequence: CASSLVWNTGELFF. V is TRBV13 and J is TRBJ2-2; D not certain. With 1 base removed from V and 1 base from J, the gap between germline ends came to 4 bases. In germline, CDR1 is PRHDT, CDR2 FYEKMQ (reference sequence). CDR3 size: 14 residues.

Points on this clone: This clone may be a read error of a much larger clone one base away. Within the sample, other DNA sequences also encode this same CDR3. This sequence joins TRBV6-4 and TRBJ2-1; 11 bases are a match to TRBD2. The CDR3 length is 15 residues. In germline, CDR1 is MRHNA, CDR2 SNTAGT. J was trimmed by 3 bases and V by 2 bases; bases with no gene match: 0. This CDR3 reads CASSDTSGSYNEQFF. CDR3 nucleotide sequence: TGTGCCAGCAGTGACACTAGCGGGAGCTACAATGAGCAGTTCTTC.

This clone was seen a few times. The chain links TRBV7-9 to TRBJ2-2; D call uncertain. This CDR3 spans 12 amino acids. The V gene lost 0 bases and the J gene lost 8 bases, with 4 bases spanning the gap. Germline V gives CDR1 SEHNR, CDR2 FQNEAQ (reference sequence). The CDR3 sequence is CASSLAGGELFF. In DNA, the CDR3 is TGTGCCAGCAGCTTAGCAGGGGGGGAGCTGTTTTTT. The full variable domain, rest sourced from reference TRBV7-9 and TRBJ2-2, is DTGVSQNPRHKITKRGQNVTFRCDPISEHNRLYWYRQTLGQGPEFLTYFQNEAQLEKSRLLSDRFSAERPKGSFSTLEIQRTEQGDSAMYLCASSLAGGELFFGEGSRLTVL.